This note documents a single T cell receptor beta chain sequence. This clonotype was found once. Its cognate antigen has yet to be identified. One base away there is no much larger clone; base qualities are not given. One read is thin evidence. Graves' hyperthyroidism was defined as stable when no progression to ophthalmopathy occurred over 18 months of follow-up. Hyperthyroidism patients were aged 18 to 65 years and newly diagnosed, with disease duration of less than 2 months. Any patient with an uncontrolled infection, another autoimmune disease, pregnancy or lactation was excluded. Diagnoses were established on the basis of clinical symptoms, serum thyroxine and TRAb, thyroid ultrasound, and orbital computed tomography. Ficoll-Paque density gradient centrifugation was used to isolate PBMCs from 8.5 to 10 ml of fresh peripheral blood. Trizol reagent was used to extract total RNA, and RNA quality was then checked on an Agilent 2100 Bioanalyzer.

The TCR beta CDR3 regions were amplified from RNA transcripts. For the first round of RT-PCR on the TCR CDR3, the HTBI primer set was used together with the Qiagen OneStep RT-PCR kit. Libraries were constructed in a second round of multiplex PCR, after which size selection and purification were carried out. Sequencing of the libraries was done on an Illumina HiSeq2000 using paired-end 100 bp reads. On the authors' methods: SOAPnuke was used to process the raw data, with reads discarded if the reads contained adapters or uncalled bases, had a mean Phred below 15, or lacked an exact constant-primer or identifier match. COPE v1.2.5 was used to merge the high-quality paired reads, and each unique nucleotide sequence was defined as a clonotype. Clonotypes were aligned to IMGT TRBV, TRBD and TRBJ reference segments using MiTCR v1.1. The analysis was restricted to V-J combinations with a frequency above 0.0001, which together covered 99% to 99.2% of the repertoires. The TCS score was defined as F50 (clonal expansion) divided by E x V (chaos), with BLOSUM62-based TCRdist calculated between CDR3 peptides within each V-J. Welch's t-statistics and random forest reduced around 510 V-J features to about 12, which were used in a naive Bayes classifier (R e1071). TCRdb passed the public sequencing reads through fastp at Q25 and MiXCR, retaining productive beta sequences. Each entry is one CDR3 protein sequence, shown with its most common DNA and genes. The V and J calls shown here were made by TCRdb, not taken from the authors' results. The sample table records around 350,000 distinct CDR3 sequences; roughly 19% of these occur just once. The top ten clones comprise 3% to 4.5% of the sample.

This entry belongs to a study of T cells in Graves' hyperthyroidism and ophthalmopathy (dated by TCRdb to about 2019). Study-level background: Peripheral blood samples were taken at the time of initial diagnosis, prior to any treatment. A discovery cohort of about a hundred patients, roughly 43 with Graves' ophthalmopathy and roughly 59 with stable Graves' hyperthyroidism, was used to find distinguishing TCR V-J signatures. Prospective prediction of ophthalmopathy was tested in an independent validation cohort of approximately 19 hyperthyroidism patients and 17 patients who later progressed to ophthalmopathy. The approximately 98 discovery patients were randomly divided into training and test sets at a 7:3 ratio. In several Graves' hyperthyroidism patients, the study also compared T-cell repertoires from thyroid tissue with T-cell repertoires from blood. After sampling, hyperthyroidism patients received methimazole starting at 30 mg daily, and ophthalmopathy patients received high-dose intravenous methylprednisolone. According to the paper, TCR Vbeta CDR3 sequencing was carried out on some 140 peripheral blood samples, which came from about 45 ophthalmopathy, about 75 hyperthyroidism and roughly 17 progressor patients. Points the paper makes about the study in general: No statistical method was used to fix the sample size in advance, and group allocation was not hidden from the investigators. Blood samples also contained most of the expanded thyroid clonotypes (frequency above 0.001), which suggests that blood repertoires may reflect thyroid immune responses. In validation, progression to ophthalmopathy was predicted by the model with more than 65% sensitivity and about 72% specificity, a median of 6.5 months before onset. Ophthalmopathy was separated from stable hyperthyroidism by a 13 V-J signature model, with about 86% sensitivity and just over 81% specificity obtained in cross-validation and 80%/75% obtained in testing.

Including cysteine and phenylalanine, the CDR3 has 16 amino acids. Of the read, only the CDR3 DNA is kept; its 48 bases are in frame from base 1. CDR1 and CDR2, looked up from the germline V gene, are MGHRA and YSYEKL. The junction carries 11 bases between V and J, which are trimmed by 2 bases and 0 bases respectively. Sequencing input: blood. The chain is assembled from TRBV4-1 and TRBJ2-4, and possibly TRBD1, on 6 matching bases. This sequence was found in a woman under 30 with Graves' hyperthyroidism. The nucleotide sequence is given as TGCGCCAGCAGCCAACCGTTACAGGGAGCCAAAAACATTCAGTACTTC. Its amino acids are CASSQPLQGAKNIQYF.